These 20 T cell receptor beta chains originate from one sample sequenced in a study of T cells in Graves' hyperthyroidism and ophthalmopathy. TCR beta CDR3 sequences were amplified from RNA transcripts. HTBI primers drove first-round RT-PCR of the TCR CDR3. TCRdb redid the calling of the multiplex PCR reads with MiXCR, one entry per CDR3 protein. Here the sample spans around 480,000 distinct CDR3 sequences, approximately 15% being singletons. Source material: blood. The receptors were gathered from a woman aged 18-30 years with Graves' hyperthyroidism.

The genes are TRBV19 and TRBJ1-1; D remains unclear. Germline V gene data show CDR1 as LNHDA and CDR2 as SQIVND (reference sequence). The CDR3 extends over 15 amino acids. V dropped 1 base and J dropped 4 bases, with 13 bases sitting between them. In nucleotides, the CDR3 is TGTGCCAGTAGTATAGGAGGGCGGGTTGTCACTGAAGCTTTCTTT. This gives the protein CASSIGGRVVTEAFF.

The sample holds many counts of this clonotype. The chain is built from TRBV20-1 and TRBJ2-5; tentatively, D is TRBD1 (7 bases). The CDR3 totals 16 residues. The germline V and J ends were trimmed by 2 bases and 7 bases, with 23 bases remaining between them. CDR1 and CDR2 (germline): DFQATT, SNEGSKA (reference sequence). The CDR3 region is CSARWGDSFAKGTQYF. The CDR3 region has the DNA TGCAGTGCTAGATGGGGGGACAGTTTTGCAAAGGGGACCCAGTACTTC.

Ten or more counts support this clonotype. The CDR3 sequence is CASSRDTLAGEQYF. CDR3 sequence (DNA): TGTGCCAGCAGCCGTGACACCCTAGCTGGCGAGCAGTACTTC. The chain joins TRBV11-1 to TRBJ2-7, with D possibly being TRBD2 (5 bases). Germline-derived CDR1 and CDR2 are SGHAT and FQDESV (reference sequence). The V end lost 5 bases, the J end lost 6 bases, and 17 bases lay between the germline ends. This CDR3 is 14 amino acids long.

The chain joins TRBV11-2 to TRBJ1-1; 9 bases match TRBD1. Germline trimming cut 5 bases from V and 5 bases from J; bases unmatched to any gene: 6. This CDR3 spans 14 amino acids. In germline, CDR1 is SGHAT, CDR2 FQNNGV. The chain's CDR3 is CASSKTGGSTEAFF. The CDR3 nucleotides read TGTGCCAGCAGCAAGACAGGGGGTAGTACTGAAGCTTTCTTT.

The chain uses TRBV27 and TRBJ2-5; the match to TRBD2 covers 12 bases. CDR3 length: 18 amino acids. Germline values: CDR1 MNHEY, CDR2 SMNVEV (reference sequence). Unmatched junction bases numbered 19, after V lost 11 bases and J lost 3 bases. CDR3: CAALGGLAGRRGEETQYF. The DNA of the CDR3 is TGTGCCGCCCTGGGGGGACTAGCGGGCAGGAGGGGAGAAGAGACCCAGTACTTC.

This clonotype was seen ten or more times. This chain joins TRBV12-3 or TRBV12-4 and TRBJ2-1; TRBD2 matches 9 bases. V was clipped by 6 bases and J by 6 bases; unmatched bases: 9. This CDR3 spans 15 amino acids. CDR3 loop: CASSLGLAEVNEQFF. CDR3 nucleotide sequence: TGTGCCAGCAGCCTGGGACTAGCAGAAGTCAATGAGCAGTTCTTC.

The chain joins TRBV10-3 to TRBJ2-7; D ambiguous. The CDR3 contains 12 residues. The ends were cut back, 0 bases at V and 9 bases at J, with 9 bases in the middle. CDR1 is ENHRY and CDR2 is SYGVKD in the germline V gene. The CDR3 loop is CAISESNGRQYV. The CDR3, as DNA: TGTGCCATCAGTGAGTCGAATGGGCGGCAGTACGTC.

This clonotype occurred many times. The V gene is TRBV7-2, the J gene TRBJ2-3; the match to TRBD2 covers 7 bases. Looked up from germline, CDR1 is SGHTA and CDR2 is FQGNSA. CDR3 size: 14 residues. V dropped 3 bases and J dropped 4; count of bases not matched to a gene: 4. This chain's CDR3 is CASSFLSGADTQYF. The CDR3 DNA reads as TGTGCCAGCAGCTTTCTAAGCGGGGCAGATACGCAGTATTTT.

This clonotype was found many times. J is TRBJ2-1 and V is TRBV18; D is undetermined. CDR3 length: 12 residues. Per germline, CDR1 KGHSH and CDR2 LQKENI. Between the trimmed V and J ends, which lost 1 base and 6 bases, there was a span of 4 bases. The CDR3 is CASSPQRNEQFF. The DNA for the CDR3 is TGTGCCAGCTCACCACAGCGCAATGAGCAGTTCTTC.

This rearrangement joins TRBV3-1 to TRBJ2-2; TRBD1 might be the D (6 bases). V lost 1 base and J lost 7, with 25 bases in between. Looked up from germline, CDR1 is LGHDT and CDR2 is YNNKEL (reference sequence). The CDR3 is 19 amino acids. The CDR3: CASSQGTFYGTYLSGELFF. CDR3 DNA: TGTGCCAGCAGCCAAGGGACTTTTTACGGGACATATCTTAGCGGGGAGCTGTTTTTT.

This clonotype was counted at least ten times. This rearrangement joins TRBV3-1 to TRBJ1-2; TRBD1 aligns across 8 bases. Germline V gene lookup returns CDR1 LGHDT and CDR2 YNNKEL (reference sequence). Unmatched junction bases numbered 0, after V lost 4 bases and J lost 2 bases. The CDR3 loop spans 13 amino acids. Here the CDR3 DNA reads TGTGCCAGCAGCCGGACAGGGAACTATGGCTACACCTTC. Its protein product is CASSRTGNYGYTF.

The chain joins TRBV10-3 to TRBJ2-5; TRBD1 is a possible D gene (5 bases). This CDR3 contains 12 residues. The V gene lost 10 bases and the J gene lost 3 bases, with 12 bases spanning the gap. Germline V gene sequence: CDR1 ENHRY, CDR2 SYGVKD. CDR3 nucleotides: TGTGCCACTTCAGGGTTCGAAGAGACCCAGTACTTC. Translated: CATSGFEETQYF.

V and J are TRBV3-1 and TRBJ1-3; D not certain. Trimming removed 1 base at V and 4 bases at J, with 8 bases between. The CDR3 totals 14 residues. Per germline, CDR1 LGHDT and CDR2 YNNKEL (reference sequence). CDR3 in DNA: TGTGCCAGCAGCCAAGGAGGGATAGGAAACACCATATATTTT. Translating gives CASSQGGIGNTIYF.

This clonotype was counted at least ten times. V gene TRBV24-1 combines with J gene TRBJ1-5; a possible D gene is TRBD1 (5 bases). The CDR3 contains 15 residues. Between the trimmed V and J ends, which lost 10 bases and 3 bases, there was a span of 18 bases. CDR1 and CDR2 from the germline V gene are KGHDR and SFDVKD. In nucleotides, the CDR3 is TGTGCCACTTCGCCCGGGACGCACGCCAATCAGCCCCAGCATTTT. Amino acid sequence: CATSPGTHANQPQHF.

This clonotype has at least ten counts. The chain employs TRBV7-2 and TRBJ2-1, with D perhaps TRBD2 (6 bases). V gave up 1 base and J gave up 2 bases, with 9 bases separating them. The germline V gene has CDR1 SGHTA and CDR2 FQGNSA. The CDR3 runs to 15 residues. CDR3 sequence (DNA): TGTGCCAGCAGCTTAGGGCGGGGAACCTACAATGAGCAGTTCTTC. This gives the protein CASSLGRGTYNEQFF.

The chain is built from TRBV7-6 and TRBJ2-7, with D perhaps TRBD1 or TRBD2 (5 bases each). Per the germline V gene, CDR1 is SGHVS and CDR2 is FNYEAQ. This CDR3 contains 15 residues. Deletions cut 1 base from V and 7 bases from J, with 17 bases between. The CDR3 bases are TGTGCCAGCAGCTTAGGCCGGGGCAAAAGGTGGGAGCAGTACGTC. Amino acid sequence: CASSLGRGKRWEQYV.

This clonotype was seen at least ten times. This chain links TRBV24-1 with TRBJ2-3; TRBD2 matches 11 bases. The CDR3 extends over 14 amino acids. Germline CDR1 is KGHDR and CDR2 is SFDVKD. With V trimmed by 7 bases and J by 3 bases, 2 bases remained unmatched. As DNA, the CDR3 is TGTGCCACCAGAACTAGCGGGAGTACAGATACGCAGTATTTT. Encoded protein: CATRTSGSTDTQYF.

This clonotype appeared many times. The gene calls are TRBV11-2 and TRBJ2-5; D ambiguous. Trimming left V 0 bases short and J 1 base short, with 6 bases between. Germline assignment: CDR1 SGHAT and CDR2 FQNNGV. The CDR3 is 14 residues long. CDR3 amino acids: CASSLELSQETQYF. The CDR3 nucleotides read TGTGCCAGCAGCTTAGAACTCTCCCAAGAGACCCAGTACTTC.

The chain is built from TRBV5-1 and TRBJ2-7; D is possibly TRBD2 (5 bases). The CDR3 sequence is 12 residues long. The germline CDR1 and CDR2 sequences are SGHRS and YFSETQ. The V end was cut by 3 bases, the J end by 3 bases, with 7 bases between. The CDR3 coding sequence is TGCGCCAGCAGCTCGGACTTCTACGAGCAGTACTTC. Translated, it gives CASSSDFYEQYF.

This clonotype appeared many times. The chain uses TRBV29-1 and TRBJ1-2; weak D call: TRBD1 (6 bases). The V end was cut by 6 bases, the J end by 4 bases, with 9 bases between. Germline V lookup: CDR1 SQVTM, CDR2 ANQGSEA. The length of the CDR3 is 11 residues. CDR3 sequence: CSVRQAYGYTF. Written as DNA, the CDR3 is TGCAGCGTGAGACAGGCCTATGGCTACACCTTC.